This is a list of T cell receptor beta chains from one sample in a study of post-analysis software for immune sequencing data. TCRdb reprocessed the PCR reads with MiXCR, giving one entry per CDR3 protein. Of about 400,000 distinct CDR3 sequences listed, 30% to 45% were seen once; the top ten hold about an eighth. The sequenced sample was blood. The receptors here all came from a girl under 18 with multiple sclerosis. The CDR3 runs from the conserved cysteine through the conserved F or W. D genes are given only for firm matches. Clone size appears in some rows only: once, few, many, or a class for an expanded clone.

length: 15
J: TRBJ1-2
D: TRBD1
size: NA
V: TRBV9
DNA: TGTGCCAGCAGCGTAGACCAGGGGGCTTACTATGGCTACACCTTC
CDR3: CASSVDQGAYYGYTF

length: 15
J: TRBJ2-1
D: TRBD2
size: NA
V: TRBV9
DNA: TGTGCCAGCAGCGCCGGGACTAGTCAGTACAATGAGCAGTTCTTC
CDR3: CASSAGTSQYNEQFF

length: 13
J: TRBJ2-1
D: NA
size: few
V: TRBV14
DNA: TGTGCCAGCAGCCCCCTCCCCGGGAACGAGCAGTTCTTC
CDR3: CASSPLPGNEQFF

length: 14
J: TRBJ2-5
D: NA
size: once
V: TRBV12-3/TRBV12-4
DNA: TGTGCCAGCAGTCGCGGACCAGCTCCGGGGGAGCAGTACTTC
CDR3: CASSRGPAPGEQYF

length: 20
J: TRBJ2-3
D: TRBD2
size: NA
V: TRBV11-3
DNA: TGTGCCAGCAGCTTCTCCGGCCGGGGGGGAGCGGGCGTTCGCACAGATACGCAGTATTTT
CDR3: CASSFSGRGGAGVRTDTQYF

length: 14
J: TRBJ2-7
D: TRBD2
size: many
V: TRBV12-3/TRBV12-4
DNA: TGTGCCAGCAGTTTGCGGGGGGGCTCCTACGAGCAGTACTTC
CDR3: CASSLRGGSYEQYF

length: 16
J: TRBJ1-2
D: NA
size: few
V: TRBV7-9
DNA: TGTGCCAGCAGCCTCGGGCAGGGGACGACTAACTATGGCTACACCTTC
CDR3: CASSLGQGTTNYGYTF

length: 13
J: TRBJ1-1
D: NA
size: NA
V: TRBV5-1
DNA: TGCGCCAGCAGGGAGGGTATGAACACTGAAGCTTTCTTT
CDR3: CASREGMNTEAFF

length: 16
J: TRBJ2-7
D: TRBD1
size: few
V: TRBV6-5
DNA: TGTGCCAGCAGTCACCCACGACAGGGGGCAACCTACGAGCAGTACTTC
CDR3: CASSHPRQGATYEQYF

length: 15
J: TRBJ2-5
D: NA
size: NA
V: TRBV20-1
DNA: TGCAGTGCCCATCGTACGGCGATTTACCAAGAGACCCAGTACTTC
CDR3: CSAHRTAIYQETQYF

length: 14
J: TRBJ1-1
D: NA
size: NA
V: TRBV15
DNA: TGTGCCACCAGCAGAGATGGACAGAACACTGAAGCTTTCTTT
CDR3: CATSRDGQNTEAFF

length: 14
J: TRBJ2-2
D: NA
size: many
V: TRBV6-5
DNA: TGTGCCAGCAGTCCCAACCCACGGACCGGGGAGCTGTTTTTT
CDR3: CASSPNPRTGELFF

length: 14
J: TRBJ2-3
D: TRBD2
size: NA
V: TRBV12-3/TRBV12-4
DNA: TGTGCCAGCAGTTTACTAGCGGGGGATGATACGCAGTATTTT
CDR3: CASSLLAGDDTQYF

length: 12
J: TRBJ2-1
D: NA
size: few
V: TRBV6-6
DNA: TGTGCCAGCAGCCGTGCCCGGGATGAGCAGTTCTTC
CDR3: CASSRARDEQFF

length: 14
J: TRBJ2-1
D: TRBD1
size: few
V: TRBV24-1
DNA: TGTGCCACCAGTGATGGGGACAGAGGGAATGAGCAGTTCTTC
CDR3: CATSDGDRGNEQFF

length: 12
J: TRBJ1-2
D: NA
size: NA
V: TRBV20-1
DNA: TGCAGTGCCACGGACGGCCTAGATGGCTACACCTTC
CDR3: CSATDGLDGYTF

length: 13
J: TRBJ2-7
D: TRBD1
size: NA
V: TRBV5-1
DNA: TGCGCCAGCAGCTCAGACAGGGGCCGGGAGCAGTACTTC
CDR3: CASSSDRGREQYF

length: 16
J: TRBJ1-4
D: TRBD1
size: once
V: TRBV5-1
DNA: TGCGCCAGCAGCCAGGGACAGGGGAGTACAAATGAAAAACTGTTTTTT
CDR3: CASSQGQGSTNEKLFF

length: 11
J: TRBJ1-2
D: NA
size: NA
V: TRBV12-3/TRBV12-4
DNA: TGTGCCAGCAGTTTAAACCAAGGCTACACCTTC
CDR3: CASSLNQGYTF

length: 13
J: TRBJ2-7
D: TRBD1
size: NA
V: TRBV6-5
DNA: TGTGCCAGCAGGACAGGGGGGACCTACGAGCAGTACTTC
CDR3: CASRTGGTYEQYF

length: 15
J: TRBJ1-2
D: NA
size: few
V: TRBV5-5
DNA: TGTGCCAGCAGCTTGGAGTGGGCCGATAGCTATGGCTACACCTTC
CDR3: CASSLEWADSYGYTF

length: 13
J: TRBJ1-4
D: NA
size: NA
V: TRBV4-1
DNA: TGCGCCAGCAGCCAAGCCCCAGGGGAAAAACTGTTTTTT
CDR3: CASSQAPGEKLFF

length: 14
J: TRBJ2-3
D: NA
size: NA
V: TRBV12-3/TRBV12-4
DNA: TGTGCCAGCAGTTTAAATTGGGGTGGCGATACGCAGTATTTT
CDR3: CASSLNWGGDTQYF

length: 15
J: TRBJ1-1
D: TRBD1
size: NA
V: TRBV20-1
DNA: TGCAGTGCTTCAAGGACAGGAAGACGCACTGGAGAAGCTTTCTTT
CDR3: CSASRTGRRTGEAFF

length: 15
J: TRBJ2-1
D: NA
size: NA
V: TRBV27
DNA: TGTGCCAGCAGTTTCATGGGGAGCTCCTACAATGAGCAGTTCTTC
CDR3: CASSFMGSSYNEQFF

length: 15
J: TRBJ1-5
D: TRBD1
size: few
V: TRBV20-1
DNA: TGCAGTGCTAGTGGTTCTCAGGGGGCAGGTCAGCCCCAGCATTTT
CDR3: CSASGSQGAGQPQHF

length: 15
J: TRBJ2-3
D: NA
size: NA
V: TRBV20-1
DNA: TGCAGTGCTAGCGACGGGGGACTGTCCACAGATACGCAGTATTTT
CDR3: CSASDGGLSTDTQYF

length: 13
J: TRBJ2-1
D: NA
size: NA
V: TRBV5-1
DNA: TGCGCCAGCAGCTCCGGGACCCACAATGAGCAGTTCTTC
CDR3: CASSSGTHNEQFF

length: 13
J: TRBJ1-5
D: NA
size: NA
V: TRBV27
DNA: TGTGCCAGCAGTAGGGTTAACAATCAGCCCCAGCATTTT
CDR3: CASSRVNNQPQHF

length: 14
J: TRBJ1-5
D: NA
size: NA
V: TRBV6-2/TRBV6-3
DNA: TGTGCCAGCAGGAACGGGGCGCGAGATCAGCCCCAGCATTTT
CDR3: CASRNGARDQPQHF

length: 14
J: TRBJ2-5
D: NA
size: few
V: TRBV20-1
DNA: TGCAGTGCTAGAGTCGGCCGGCCGGGGGAGACCCAGTACTTC
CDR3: CSARVGRPGETQYF

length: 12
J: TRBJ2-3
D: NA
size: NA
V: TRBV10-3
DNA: TGTGCCATCAGTCCGAGCACAGATACGCAGTATTTT
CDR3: CAISPSTDTQYF

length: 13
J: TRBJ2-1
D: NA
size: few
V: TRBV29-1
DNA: TGCAGCGCATGGACAGTGACCTACAATGAGCAGTTCTTC
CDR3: CSAWTVTYNEQFF

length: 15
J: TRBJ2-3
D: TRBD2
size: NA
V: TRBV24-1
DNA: TGTGCCACCAGTGACCCTACTAGCGGGGGAGATACGCAGTATTTT
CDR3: CATSDPTSGGDTQYF

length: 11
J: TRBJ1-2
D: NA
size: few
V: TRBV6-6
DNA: TGTGCCCTGGGGGGGAGCTATGGCTACACCTTC
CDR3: CALGGSYGYTF

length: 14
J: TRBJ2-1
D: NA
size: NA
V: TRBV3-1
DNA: TGTGCCAGCAGCCAAGATGCCAGGGGCAATGAGCAGTTCTTC
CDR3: CASSQDARGNEQFF

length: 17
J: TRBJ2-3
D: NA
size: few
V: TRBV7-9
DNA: TGTGCCAGCAGCTTAGGATCTAGCCCAATTAGCACAGATACGCAGTATTTT
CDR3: CASSLGSSPISTDTQYF

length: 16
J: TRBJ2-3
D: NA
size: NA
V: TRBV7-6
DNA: TGTGCCAGCAGCCGTATGGCGGGTGCGAGCACAGATACGCAGTATTTT
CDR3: CASSRMAGASTDTQYF

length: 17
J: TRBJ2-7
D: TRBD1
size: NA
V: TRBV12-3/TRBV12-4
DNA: TGTGCCAGCAGTTCAACTAGGGGGACAGGGGCTCCCTACGAGCAGTACTTC
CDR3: CASSSTRGTGAPYEQYF

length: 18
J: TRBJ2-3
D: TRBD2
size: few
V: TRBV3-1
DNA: TGTGCCAGCAGCCAAGATACGGCTAGCGGGGAGCACACAGATACGCAGTATTTT
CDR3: CASSQDTASGEHTDTQYF

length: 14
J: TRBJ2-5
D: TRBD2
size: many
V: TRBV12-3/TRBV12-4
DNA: TGTGCCAGCAGTTTAGGTCTAGCGGGGGTGACCCAGTACTTC
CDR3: CASSLGLAGVTQYF